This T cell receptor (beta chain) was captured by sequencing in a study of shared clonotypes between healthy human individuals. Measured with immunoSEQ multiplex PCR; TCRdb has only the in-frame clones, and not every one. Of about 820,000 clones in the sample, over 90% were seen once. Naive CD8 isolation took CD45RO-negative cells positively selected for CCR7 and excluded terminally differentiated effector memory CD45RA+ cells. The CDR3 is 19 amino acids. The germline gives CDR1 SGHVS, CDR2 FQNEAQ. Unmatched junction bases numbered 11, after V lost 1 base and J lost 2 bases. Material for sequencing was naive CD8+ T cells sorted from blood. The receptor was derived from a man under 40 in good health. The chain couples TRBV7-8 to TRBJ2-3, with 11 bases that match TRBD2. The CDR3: CASSLGLAGGVGFTDTQYF. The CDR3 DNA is TGTGCCAGCAGCTTAGGGCTAGCGGGAGGTGTGGGGTTCACAGATACGCAGTATTTT. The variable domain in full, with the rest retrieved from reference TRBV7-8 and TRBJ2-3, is GAGVSQSPRYKVAKRGQDVALRCDPISGHVSLFWYQQALGQGPEFLTYFQNEAQLDKSGLPSDRFFAERPEGSVSTLKIQRTQQEDSAVYLCASSLGLAGGVGFTDTQYFGPGTRLTVL.